Shown below are 3 T cell receptor beta chains from a single sample sequenced in a study of blood T cell repertoires in COVID-19 (dated by TCRdb to the early 2020s). Library generation was performed with the immunoSEQ multiplex PCR assay. Here the immuneACCESS table is served through TCRdb, limited to in-frame sequences with V and J called. Missing clones are a known gap in these copies; in checked studies unresolved V genes cover under half, and the rest lacks a known reason. The sample table records 200,000 to 300,000 clones; 75% to 90% of these occur just once. The top ten hold around 9.2% of the sample. Material: peripheral blood. These receptors originate from a human donor in a cohort sampled during active COVID-19.

This chain joins TRBV5-6 and TRBJ2-2; 12 nucleotides align to TRBD2. V lost 3 bases to trimming and J lost 5 bases; unmatched junction nucleotides: 5. The CDR3 has 16 amino acids. Germline V CDR1 and CDR2: SGHDT, YYEEEE. In DNA form, the CDR3 reads TGTGCCAGCAGCTACGGACTAGCGGGACTTACCGGGGAGCTGTTTTTT. This codes for CASSYGLAGLTGELFF. Supplemented by reference TRBV5-6 and TRBJ2-2, the full variable domain reads DAGVTQSPTHLIKTRGQQVTLRCSPKSGHDTVSWYQQALGQGPQFIFQYYEEEERQRGNFPDRFSGHQFPNYSSELNVNALLLGDSALYLCASSYGLAGLTGELFFGEGSRLTVL.

The chain is built from TRBV2 and TRBJ2-7; 10 positions match TRBD2. The V and J ends lost 5 bases and 1 base, in that order; junction bases with no gene match: 5. There are 15 residues in the CDR3. Germline V gives CDR1 SNHLY, CDR2 FYNNEI. The CDR3 bases are TGTGCCAGCAGTCCTGAGCGGGGGGGATCCTACGAGCAGTACTTC. Translation: CASSPERGGSYEQYF.

There are many counts of this clone. The J gene is TRBJ2-7, the V gene TRBV6-5; 8 positions agree with TRBD1. In germline, CDR1 is MNHEY, CDR2 SVGAGI. V dropped 6 bases and J dropped 12; count of bases not matched to a gene: 10. The CDR3 runs to 12 residues. The chain's CDR3 is CASSPGQGRLYF. DNA of the CDR3: TGTGCCAGCAGCCCCGGACAGGGTAGGCTGTACTTC.